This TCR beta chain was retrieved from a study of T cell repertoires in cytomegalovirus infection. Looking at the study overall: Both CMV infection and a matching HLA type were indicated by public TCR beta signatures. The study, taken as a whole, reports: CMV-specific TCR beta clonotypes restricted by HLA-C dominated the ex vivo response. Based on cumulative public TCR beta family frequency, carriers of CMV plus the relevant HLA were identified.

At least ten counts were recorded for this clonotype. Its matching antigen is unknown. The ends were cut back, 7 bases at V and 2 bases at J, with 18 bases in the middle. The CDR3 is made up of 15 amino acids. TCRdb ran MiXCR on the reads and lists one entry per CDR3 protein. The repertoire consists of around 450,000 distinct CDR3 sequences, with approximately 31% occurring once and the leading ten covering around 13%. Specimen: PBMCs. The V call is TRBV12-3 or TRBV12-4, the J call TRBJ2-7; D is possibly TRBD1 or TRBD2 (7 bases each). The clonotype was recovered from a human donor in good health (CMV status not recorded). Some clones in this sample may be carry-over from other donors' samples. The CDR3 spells CASTIQGGATYEQYF. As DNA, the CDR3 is TGTGCCAGCACCATCCAGGGGGGGGCCACCTACGAGCAGTACTTC.